This T cell receptor beta chain was documented in a study of T cell repertoires in cytomegalovirus infection. Study-level information: Public TCR beta signatures indicated both CMV infection and matching HLA type.

Study-level points and caveats: Cumulative public TCR beta family frequency identified CMV carriers with the relevant HLA. HLA-C-restricted TCR beta clonotypes specific for CMV led the ex vivo response.

TCRdb used MiXCR to reprocess the reads, holding one entry per CDR3 protein. The repertoire holds roughly 120,000 distinct CDR3 sequences, with roughly a tenth as singletons. CDR3 length equals 16 residues. V was clipped by 6 bases and J by 0 bases; unmatched bases: 6. The germline CDR1 and CDR2 sequences are MGHDK and SYGVNS. This clonotype was counted at least ten times. Its antigen remains unidentified. The chain uses TRBV25-1 and TRBJ2-1, with 9 bases lining up with TRBD1. The sequence derives from a human donor in good health (CMV status not recorded). Some clones in this sample may be carry-over from other donors' samples. Sequencing was done on a sample of PBMCs, sequenced either directly or after in vitro stimulation (not recorded which). The CDR3 DNA sequence: TGTGCCAGCAGGGGACAGGGAACCGTCTCCTACAATGAGCAGTTCTTC. Residues: CASRGQGTVSYNEQFF.